A single T cell receptor beta chain is shown here with its context. Its matching antigen is unknown. This PCR relied on a set of 60 Vbeta primers and 13 Jbeta primers. Sequencing used immunoSEQ multiplex PCR; TCRdb keeps in-frame clones, though not all of them. The sample includes roughly 100,000 clones, 82% of them seen just once. The data belong to a study of cytomegalovirus exposure and HLA in healthy donors. Overall study findings and caveats: In a later analysis, compared with equally common non-associated chains, HLA-associated beta chains were more expanded. A later analysis linked a missense DCLRE1C variant to TCR beta V- and J-gene trimming.

Losses at the gene ends were 0 bases for V and 2 bases for J; bases not matched to a gene: 4. The CDR3 is 15 amino acids. Germline values: CDR1 SGHTA, CDR2 FQGTGA. The chain is built from TRBV7-3 and TRBJ2-7; 7 bases are shared with TRBD1. Sequenced: PBMCs. The clonotype comes from a man aged 45-65 years in good health and CMV-seronegative. CDR3 loop: CASSLTGQYAYEQYF. CDR3 coding DNA: TGTGCCAGCAGCTTAACGGGACAGTACGCCTACGAGCAGTACTTC. Based on the CDR3 plus reference TRBV7-3 and TRBJ2-7, the full variable domain is GAGVSQTPSNKVTEKGKYVELRCDPISGHTALYWYRQSLGQGPEFLIYFQGTGAADDSGLPNDRFFAVRPEGSVSTLKIQRTERGDSAVYLCASSLTGQYAYEQYFGPGTRLTVT.